These T cell receptor beta chains were read from a single sample in a study of neoadjuvant nivolumab and ipilimumab in lung cancer. Data came from immunoSEQ multiplex PCR; TCRdb stores just in-frame clones and leaves some out. The sample contains 26,000 or so clones, over 80% of which appear only once. This specimen was peripheral blood, taken before neoadjuvant nivolumab, alone or with ipilimumab. Source of these receptors: an adult with non-small cell lung cancer. CDR3s include the opening cysteine and the closing phenylalanine or tryptophan. Fields, in order: clone size, J gene, D gene, V gene, CDR3 protein, CDR3 DNA. A D gene is named only where the DNA matches it firmly. Clone size is given for some rows only: seen once, a few or many times, or a class if the clone is expanded.

NA | TRBJ1-1 | NA | TRBV5-6 | CASSLGRNTEAFF | TGTGCCAGCAGCTTGGGAAGGAACACTGAAGCTTTCTTT
once | TRBJ2-7 | NA | TRBV7-9 | CASSLDGVLVSEQYF | TGTGCCAGCAGCTTGGATGGTGTCTTGGTCTCCGAGCAGTACTTC
NA | TRBJ1-4 | NA | TRBV29-1 | CSVEIDSSRAELFF | TGCAGCGTTGAAATAGACTCCTCCCGGGCTGAACTGTTTTTT
few | TRBJ2-1 | NA | TRBV7-9 | CASSTFLRGLNEQFF | TGTGCCAGCAGCACCTTTCTGCGGGGGCTCAATGAGCAGTTCTTC
NA | TRBJ2-3 | NA | TRBV7-6 | CASSLAGGTDTQYF | TGTGCCAGCAGCTTAGCGGGGGGCACAGATACGCAGTATTTT
NA | TRBJ1-3 | NA | TRBV6-1 | CASSDPPGTISGNTIYF | TGTGCCAGCAGTGACCCCCCAGGGACTATCTCTGGAAACACCATATATTTT
NA | TRBJ1-6 | NA | TRBV5-6 | CASSLGGHLGNSPLHF | TGTGCCAGCAGCTTGGGGGGACATTTGGGGAATTCACCCCTCCACTTT
NA | TRBJ1-2 | NA | TRBV29-1 | CSVGSQGPYGYTF | TGCAGCGTTGGGTCACAGGGCCCCTATGGCTACACCTTC
NA | TRBJ2-3 | TRBD2 | TRBV7-2 | CASSLDGASGLTDTQYF | TGTGCCAGCAGCTTAGATGGGGCTAGCGGTTTAACAGATACGCAGTATTTT
NA | TRBJ1-1 | NA | TRBV4-1 | CASSQEYGWAEAFF | TGCGCCAGCAGCCAAGAGTATGGGTGGGCTGAAGCTTTCTTT
NA | TRBJ2-2 | NA | TRBV5-1 | CASSFGQNTGELFF | TGCGCCAGCAGCTTCGGACAGAACACCGGGGAGCTGTTTTTT
NA | TRBJ1-1 | NA | TRBV6-6 | CASSSGEMNTEAFF | TGTGCCAGCAGTTCAGGAGAAATGAACACTGAAGCTTTCTTT
few | TRBJ1-5 | NA | TRBV29-1 | CSPGLTNQPQHF | TGCAGCCCTGGGCTAACCAATCAGCCCCAGCATTTT
NA | TRBJ1-1 | TRBD1 | TRBV12-5 | CASGLGDRGLGEAFF | TGTGCTAGTGGTTTGGGCGACAGGGGCCTCGGTGAAGCTTTCTTT
NA | TRBJ2-5 | TRBD2 | TRBV5-1 | CASSLRLAGGRETQYF | TGCGCCAGCAGCCTCCGGCTAGCGGGGGGGCGGGAGACCCAGTACTTC
NA | TRBJ2-5 | NA | TRBV10-1 | CASSESAGSQETQYF | TGCGCCAGCAGTGAGTCGGCAGGGTCCCAAGAGACCCAGTACTTC
medium-sized | TRBJ1-2 | TRBD1 | TRBV6-5 | CASSRTGDNYGYTF | TGTGCCAGCAGCCGGACAGGAGATAACTATGGCTACACCTTC
NA | TRBJ2-3 | TRBD1 | TRBV5-6 | CASSVTGGGDTQYF | TGTGCCAGCAGCGTAACAGGGGGAGGAGATACGCAGTATTTT
NA | TRBJ2-6 | NA | TRBV7-9 | CASSFEGSNVLTF | TGTGCCAGCAGCTTCGAGGGTTCCAACGTCCTGACTTTC
NA | TRBJ1-2 | NA | TRBV9 | CASSVGGSLNYGYTF | TGTGCCAGCAGCGTAGGGGGATCCCTTAACTATGGCTACACCTTC
NA | TRBJ1-1 | NA | TRBV9 | CASSVADLGAEAFF | TGTGCCAGCAGCGTAGCGGACCTCGGAGCGGAAGCTTTCTTT
NA | TRBJ2-6 | NA | TRBV5-5 | CASSPYYSGANVLTF | TGTGCCAGCAGCCCCTACTACTCTGGGGCCAACGTCCTGACTTTC
NA | TRBJ1-1 | NA | TRBV6-5 | CASKGAFEAFF | TGTGCCAGCAAAGGCGCTTTTGAAGCTTTCTTT
few | TRBJ1-6 | TRBD1 | TRBV7-6 | CASSSGQGSYNSPLHF | TGTGCCAGCAGCTCTGGACAGGGGAGTTATAATTCACCCCTCCACTTT
NA | TRBJ1-2 | NA | TRBV10-3 | CAISELEYGYTF | TGTGCCATCAGTGAGCTGGAATATGGCTACACCTTC
NA | TRBJ2-5 | NA | TRBV2 | CASSRDRGETQYF | TGTGCCAGCAGTCGGGACCGGGGGGAGACCCAGTACTTC
NA | TRBJ1-1 | NA | TRBV5-6 | CASSLAPILNTEAFF | TGTGCCAGCAGCTTGGCCCCAATCTTGAACACTGAAGCTTTCTTT
NA | TRBJ1-6 | NA | TRBV18 | CASSPPYDGGGTLHF | TGTGCCAGCTCACCACCCTACGACGGCGGGGGCACCCTCCACTTT
NA | TRBJ1-3 | TRBD1 | TRBV7-9 | CASSLGGIRGPGNTIYF | TGTGCCAGCAGCTTAGGGGGGATAAGGGGGCCTGGAAACACCATATATTTT
NA | TRBJ1-6 | TRBD1 | TRBV4-2 | CASSQGQGGSPLHF | TGTGCCAGCAGCCAAGGACAGGGAGGTTCACCCCTCCACTTT
NA | TRBJ1-1 | TRBD1 | TRBV10-3 | CAITLRQGGTEAFF | TGTGCCATCACCCTTCGACAGGGGGGCACTGAAGCTTTCTTT
NA | TRBJ2-7 | NA | TRBV19 | CASSVGAGTLYEQYF | TGTGCCAGTAGTGTGGGGGCGGGGACCCTTTACGAGCAGTACTTC
NA | TRBJ1-1 | TRBD1 | TRBV7-9 | CASSLRTGGNTEAFF | TGTGCCAGCAGCTTAAGGACAGGGGGTAATACTGAAGCTTTCTTT
NA | TRBJ2-2 | NA | TRBV7-7 | CASSLSGLAGELFF | TGTGCCAGCAGCTTATCAGGGCTCGCCGGGGAGCTGTTTTTT
few | TRBJ1-6 | NA | TRBV25-1 | CASSAPTAYNSPLHF | TGTGCCAGCAGTGCCCCGACAGCGTATAATTCACCCCTCCACTTT
NA | TRBJ1-2 | NA | TRBV10-2 | CASSEQGLYGYTF | TGCGCCAGCAGCGAGCAGGGCCTCTATGGCTACACCTTC
NA | TRBJ2-1 | NA | TRBV29-1 | CSGSGYSSYNEQFF | TGCAGCGGGTCTGGGTACAGCTCCTACAATGAGCAGTTCTTC
NA | TRBJ1-2 | TRBD1 | TRBV6-5 | CASSYSGTVFGGYTF | TGTGCCAGCAGTTACTCGGGGACAGTTTTCGGTGGCTACACCTTC
NA | TRBJ2-2 | NA | TRBV28 | CASIIGGTNTGELFF | TGTGCCAGCATAATCGGGGGGACAAACACCGGGGAGCTGTTTTTT
NA | TRBJ2-7 | NA | TRBV7-2 | CASSLGLGASYEQYF | TGTGCCAGCAGCTTAGGTCTGGGGGCCTCCTACGAGCAGTACTTC
few | TRBJ1-1 | TRBD1 | TRBV19 | CASSIVPGTGGAEAFF | TGTGCCAGTAGTATAGTCCCCGGGACAGGTGGGGCTGAAGCTTTCTTT